The source of this T cell receptor beta chain is a study of graft-versus-host responses after intestinal transplantation. Whole-study context: Every one of the recipients received anti-thymocyte globulin induction and afterwards took tacrolimus and steroids for roughly three years. Study findings and constraints: Early post-transplant HvG declines showed an association with peak circulating GvH clone levels. Present in recipient marrow, GvH clones included some that appeared first in ileum or blood.

Trimming shortened V by 1 base and J by 4 bases, and 6 bases separated the two germline ends. The CDR3 extends over 13 amino acids. Per germline, CDR1 SEHNR and CDR2 FQNEAQ (reference sequence). A word on this clone: Antigen specificity is unknown.

TCRdb keeps only in-frame clones here, not all; method: immunoSEQ multiplex PCR. The data show about 93,000 clones, approximately 92% seen once. The sequenced sample was unstimulated CD8+ T cells sorted from spleen or lymph node cells, obtained before intestinal transplant. This sequence was found in a human donor who received an intestinal transplant. V and J are TRBV7-9 and TRBJ2-3; no clear D. The CDR3 reads CASSLDEADTQYF. The DNA of the CDR3 is TGTGCCAGCAGCTTAGACGAGGCAGATACGCAGTATTTT.